The 32 T cell receptor beta chains below all came from one sample that was sequenced in a study of T cells after yellow fever vaccination. TCRdb fed the 5' RACE reads into MiXCR, producing one record per CDR3 protein. The sample has hundreds of thousands of distinct CDR3 sequences; about 19% are singletons. This specimen consisted of PBMCs, obtained before the yellow fever booster vaccination. Receptors were obtained from a man between 18 and 29 years old who received the YFV17D yellow fever vaccine.

The chain is built from TRBV2 and TRBJ2-1; D gene ambiguous. CDR1 and CDR2 (germline): SNHLY, FYNNEI. Deletions cut 7 bases from V and 6 bases from J, with 7 bases between. This CDR3 is built from 11 residues. CDR3 sequence (DNA): TGTGCCAGCAATAGTTTCAATGAGCAGTTCTTC. Protein: CASNSFNEQFF.

This clonotype has only a few counts. This sequence joins TRBV12-3 or TRBV12-4 and TRBJ2-4; possibly TRBD2 for D (5 bases). V was clipped by 3 bases and J by 8 bases, with 5 bases between them. The CDR3 is 11 residues long. CDR3 residues: CASSFGDIQYF. The CDR3 coding sequence is TGTGCCAGCAGTTTCGGGGACATTCAGTACTTC.

The chain uses TRBV5-5 and TRBJ2-5, with D possibly matching TRBD1 (5 bases). This CDR3 has 15 residues. V was cut by 2 bases and J by 2 bases, with 13 bases left in between. The germline V gene has CDR1 SGHKS and CDR2 YYEKEE (reference sequence). CDR3 DNA sequence: TGTGCCAGCAGCTTCGGACACTCTACACAAGAGACCCAGTACTTC. Translation: CASSFGHSTQETQYF.

V and J are TRBV2 and TRBJ2-7; possibly TRBD1 or TRBD2 for D (6 bases each). Germline CDR1 and CDR2: SNHLY and FYNNEI. With 3 bases removed from V and 6 bases from J, the gap between germline ends came to 18 bases. CDR3 size: 15 residues. Here the CDR3 reads CASSDPGGGSREQYF. CDR3 nucleotide sequence: TGTGCCAGCAGTGATCCCGGAGGGGGGAGTCGCGAGCAGTACTTC. Together with reference TRBV2 and TRBJ2-7, the CDR3 gives the full variable domain: EPEVTQTPSHQVTQMGQEVILRCVPISNHLYFYWYRQILGQKVEFLVSFYNNEISEKSEIFDDQFSVERPDGSNFTLKIRSTKLEDSAMYFCASSDPGGGSREQYFGPGTRLTVT.

This clonotype was observed a few times. The J gene is TRBJ2-1, the V gene TRBV24-1; D may be TRBD1 (6 bases). The germline V gene encodes CDR1 KGHDR and CDR2 SFDVKD. The CDR3 runs to 14 residues. Trimming took off 5 bases at V and 0 bases at J, with 7 bases between the two ends. DNA for the CDR3: TGTGCCACCAGTGCAGGGGCCTCCTACAATGAGCAGTTCTTC. Its translation is CATSAGASYNEQFF.

This clonotype was detected a few times. The chain carries TRBV20-1 and TRBJ2-2; unclear D gene. This CDR3 contains 12 residues. CDR1 and CDR2 (germline): DFQATT, SNEGSKA (reference sequence). V lost 5 bases and J 6 bases, leaving 10 bases between the germline ends. CDR3 sequence reads: CSASQYSGELFF. The CDR3 DNA follows: TGCAGTGCTTCACAGTATTCCGGGGAGCTGTTTTTT.

There are a few counts of this clonotype. V and J are TRBV5-5 and TRBJ1-2, with D maybe TRBD1 (5 bases). Looked up from germline, CDR1 is SGHKS and CDR2 is YYEKEE (reference sequence). The CDR3 is made up of 14 amino acids. The V end lost 4 bases, the J end lost 5 bases, and 15 bases lay between the germline ends. The CDR3: CASSPDSGGYGYTF. Written as DNA, the CDR3 is TGTGCCAGCAGCCCGGACTCTGGGGGTTATGGCTACACCTTC.

There are many counts of this clonotype. The genes are TRBV6-5 and TRBJ2-2; D gene unclear. The CDR3 has 13 residues. V was shortened by 8 bases and J by 1 base, with 8 bases between the two germline ends. CDR1 and CDR2 from the germline V gene are MNHEY and SVGAGI. CDR3 bases: TGTGCCAGCGGACGTCAGAACACCGGGGAGCTGTTTTTT. Residues: CASGRQNTGELFF.

The V and J genes are TRBV10-3 and TRBJ1-2; D is perhaps TRBD1 (5 bases). The germline V and J ends were trimmed by 3 bases and 6 bases, with 14 bases remaining between them. Germline-derived CDR1 and CDR2 are ENHRY and SYGVKD. The CDR3 runs 14 residues. The CDR3 nucleotides read TGTGCCATCAGTGAACGAGAGCAGGGAGATGGCTACACCTTC. Protein product: CAISEREQGDGYTF.

In its sample, this clonotype was seen a few times. The chain carries TRBV10-3 and TRBJ2-3; D remains ambiguous. CDR3 length: 13 amino acids. Trimming removed 3 bases at V and 4 bases at J, with 8 bases between. CDR1 ENHRY and CDR2 SYGVKD come from the germline V gene. CDR3 sequence: CAISDLVSDTQYF. The CDR3 coding sequence is TGTGCCATCAGTGACCTCGTTTCAGATACGCAGTATTTT.

This clonotype was seen more than once but under ten times. V is TRBV4-3 and J is TRBJ2-1, with 7 bases fitting TRBD2. CDR1 and CDR2 from the germline V gene are LGHNA and YSLEER. V lost 5 bases, J lost 5 bases, and 9 bases stayed unmatched. The CDR3 has 15 residues. This chain's CDR3 is CASSLHIAGNNEQFF. The DNA for the CDR3 is TGCGCCAGCAGCTTACACATAGCGGGTAACAATGAGCAGTTCTTC.

This clonotype turned up a few times. V is TRBV4-1 and J is TRBJ1-4, with 7 bases aligning to TRBD1. In germline, CDR1 is MGHRA, CDR2 YSYEKL. This CDR3 is 15 amino acids long. V lost 2 bases, J lost 8 bases, and 8 bases stayed unmatched. The CDR3 sequence is CASSQFQGVWEKLFF. In DNA form, the CDR3 reads TGCGCCAGCAGCCAATTCCAGGGGGTCTGGGAAAAACTGTTTTTT.

There are a few counts of this clonotype. The chain couples TRBV7-9 to TRBJ2-3, with 8 bases matching TRBD2. This CDR3 is built from 17 residues. With 3 bases clipped from V and 7 bases from J, the junction kept 15 bases outside the gene matches. In germline, CDR1 is SEHNR, CDR2 FQNEAQ (reference sequence). The CDR3 spells CASSFRSAGARGYTQYF. The CDR3 DNA sequence: TGTGCCAGCAGCTTTAGGTCAGCGGGGGCACGAGGGTATACGCAGTATTTT.

The V and J genes are TRBV5-5 and TRBJ2-2, with D unclear. V was clipped by 0 bases and J by 9 bases, with 6 bases between them. CDR1 and CDR2 from the germline V gene are SGHKS and YYEKEE (reference sequence). The CDR3 length is 12 residues. The CDR3 sequence: CASSLGDWELFF. The CDR3 DNA reads as TGTGCCAGCAGCTTGGGCGACTGGGAGCTGTTTTTT.

V and J are TRBV5-5 and TRBJ2-5; a weak D match, TRBD1 (5 bases). The germline V and J ends were trimmed by 3 bases and 2 bases, with 20 bases remaining between them. CDR3 length: 17 residues. Per germline, CDR1 SGHKS and CDR2 YYEKEE (reference sequence). CDR3 DNA: TGTGCCAGCAGCTCCAACTCGTGGACACCAGCACAAGAGACCCAGTACTTC. As protein: CASSSNSWTPAQETQYF.

CDR3 nucleotide sequence: TGTGCCACCAGTGCAAGCTGGGGGCCGACAGATACGCAGTATTTT. This codes for CATSASWGPTDTQYF. V is TRBV24-1 and J is TRBJ2-3; tentatively, D is TRBD1 (6 bases). The CDR3 is 15 amino acids. From germline, CDR1 is KGHDR and CDR2 SFDVKD. The ends were cut back, 5 bases at V and 3 bases at J, with 14 bases in the middle.

J is TRBJ1-5 and V is TRBV5-1; a possible D gene is TRBD1 (6 bases). CDR3 size: 16 residues. Germline V gene data show CDR1 as SGHRS and CDR2 as YFSETQ. Between the trimmed V and J ends, which lost 0 bases and 2 bases, there was a span of 12 bases. The CDR3 bases are TGCGCCAGCAGCTTGGAAGGGGGGGAAGGCAATCAGCCCCAGCATTTT. Translating it yields CASSLEGGEGNQPQHF.

Comment on this clonotype: This could be a read error, since a much larger clone is one nucleotide away. V and J are TRBV20-1 and TRBJ2-7; 8 bases agree with TRBD1. V was clipped by 0 bases and J by 6 bases; unmatched bases: 4. From germline, CDR1 is DFQATT and CDR2 SNEGSKA (reference sequence). The CDR3 runs 13 residues. CDR3 region: CSARDSGGFEQYF. The CDR3 DNA is TGCAGTGCTAGAGATTCAGGGGGCTTCGAGCAGTACTTC.

The chain joins TRBV12-3 or TRBV12-4 to TRBJ2-5, with a possible D match to TRBD2 (5 bases). V was trimmed by 7 bases and J by 4 bases, leaving 10 bases between them. The CDR3 is 12 residues long. The DNA of the CDR3 is TGTGCCAGCATCCGGAGGTTAGAGACCCAGTACTTC. It yields the protein CASIRRLETQYF.

This clonotype was observed a few times. This chain uses TRBV5-1 with TRBJ2-2; D is ambiguous. This CDR3 comprises 14 residues. The germline V and J ends were trimmed by 1 base and 7 bases, with 11 bases remaining between them. Per the germline V gene, CDR1 is SGHRS and CDR2 is YFSETQ. The CDR3 DNA sequence: TGCGCCAGCAGCTTGATCAGCCTAGGCGGGGAGCTGTTTTTT. It encodes CASSLISLGGELFF.

This clonotype was detected a few times. The chain employs TRBV30 and TRBJ2-3, with 7 bases identical to TRBD2. V dropped 1 base and J dropped 5; count of bases not matched to a gene: 3. The CDR3 has 13 residues. Germline V CDR1 and CDR2: GTSNPN, SVGIG (reference sequence). CDR3 protein: CAWSARGEDTQYF. In nucleotides, the CDR3 is TGTGCCTGGAGTGCCCGGGGGGAAGATACGCAGTATTTT. Filled out from reference TRBV30 and TRBJ2-3, the complete variable domain reads SQTIHQWPATLVQPVGSPLSLECTVEGTSNPNLYWYRQAAGRGLQLLFYSVGIGQISSEVPQNLSASRPQDRQFILSSKKLLLSDSGFYLCAWSARGEDTQYFGPGTRLTVL.

This clonotype was found a few times. The gene calls are TRBV7-3 and TRBJ2-3, with D tentatively TRBD1 (5 bases). CDR3 size: 14 residues. V was trimmed by 5 bases and J by 4 bases, leaving 13 bases between them. Germline loops: CDR1 SGHTA, CDR2 FQGTGA. The CDR3 sequence: CASSQGPSADTQYF. The CDR3 coding sequence is TGTGCCAGCAGCCAGGGTCCTTCCGCAGATACGCAGTATTTT.

This clonotype was seen more than once but under ten times. The rearrangement joins TRBV6-1 to TRBJ2-2; no firm D call. V was cut by 6 bases and J by 0 bases, with 11 bases left in between. This CDR3 region has 15 residues. Germline V gives CDR1 MNHNS, CDR2 SASEGT. The CDR3 here is CASRVGTANTGELFF. DNA for the CDR3: TGTGCCAGCAGAGTGGGCACGGCGAACACCGGGGAGCTGTTTTTT.

The rearrangement uses TRBV12-3 or TRBV12-4 and TRBJ2-7; D is possibly TRBD2 (5 bases). Deletions cut 5 bases from V and 0 bases from J, with 20 bases between. The CDR3 has 17 residues. The CDR3 DNA is TGTGCCAGCAGTCCTAGCCGGGGTTTCTTATCCTCCTACGAGCAGTACTTC. It is translated as CASSPSRGFLSSYEQYF.

V is TRBV12-3 or TRBV12-4 and J is TRBJ2-2; no clear D. The CDR3 has 14 amino acids. V dropped 7 bases and J dropped 4 bases, with 13 bases sitting between them. This chain's CDR3 is CASTRFEGTGELFF. CDR3 DNA: TGTGCCAGCACCAGATTCGAAGGCACCGGGGAGCTGTTTTTT.

The chain joins TRBV10-3 to TRBJ2-3; possible D gene TRBD1, 6 bases. Germline loops: CDR1 ENHRY, CDR2 SYGVKD. The CDR3 consists of 14 residues. V lost 9 bases, J lost 0 bases, and 13 bases lay in between. The CDR3 bases are TGTGCCATACGACAGGCCCCTAGCACAGATACGCAGTATTTT. This sequence encodes CAIRQAPSTDTQYF.

Only a few counts were recorded for this clonotype. V and J are TRBV12-3 or TRBV12-4 and TRBJ2-1; the D gene is possibly TRBD2 (6 bases). This CDR3 is built from 13 residues. V gave up 8 bases and J gave up 7 bases, with 15 bases separating them. CDR3 residues: CASSRWAGNEQFF. CDR3 DNA sequence: TGTGCCAGCTCGAGGTGGGCGGGGAATGAGCAGTTCTTC.

The V gene is TRBV12-3 or TRBV12-4, the J gene TRBJ1-4; 9 bases map to TRBD1. V lost 7 bases, J lost 8 bases, and 5 bases stayed unmatched. This CDR3 has 13 residues. The CDR3 region is CASIGTGHEKLFF. CDR3 sequence (DNA): TGTGCCAGCATAGGGACAGGGCACGAAAAACTGTTTTTT.

The rearrangement uses TRBV2 and TRBJ2-7; 15 nucleotides align to TRBD2. CDR3 size: 18 residues. Germline assignment: CDR1 SNHLY and CDR2 FYNNEI. After removal of 5 bases from V and 1 base from J, the junction contained 9 bases not matched to a gene. CDR3 DNA sequence: TGTGCCAGCAGTCGAGTCCCGGGACTAGCGGGGGGATCCTACGAGCAGTACTTC. Translating it yields CASSRVPGLAGGSYEQYF.

The rearrangement joins TRBV12-3 or TRBV12-4 to TRBJ1-5; 8 bases fit TRBD1. J gave up 5 bases and V 6 bases, and 9 bases lay outside the gene matches. This CDR3 region has 15 residues. The chain's CDR3 is CASSPFTGGDQPQHF. The CDR3 DNA reads as TGTGCCAGCAGCCCCTTTACAGGGGGAGATCAGCCCCAGCATTTT.

The chain recombines TRBV15 with TRBJ2-3, with 9 bases that match TRBD2. Trimming at V came to 2 bases and at J to 4 bases, leaving 4 bases not matched to a gene. Germline V gene lookup returns CDR1 LNHNV and CDR2 YYDKDF (reference sequence). The CDR3 runs to 15 residues. The CDR3 region has the DNA TGTGCCACCAGCAGACAGACTAGCGGATCAGATACGCAGTATTTT. This encodes CATSRQTSGSDTQYF.

The sample holds a few counts of this clonotype. This chain uses TRBV18 with TRBJ1-2, with a tentative D call TRBD1 (5 bases). CDR1 and CDR2 from the germline V gene are KGHSH and LQKENI. The CDR3 is 13 residues long. V lost 3 bases to trimming and J lost 6 bases, with 11 bases between them. The CDR3 region has the DNA TGTGCCAGCTCACCCGGGACGGTCGATGGCTACACCTTC. It is translated as CASSPGTVDGYTF.